The 8 T cell receptor beta chains below come from one sample, sequenced in a study of early T cells in non-severe SARS-CoV-2 infection (dated by TCRdb to the early 2020s). The receptor library was made with 5' RACE. The reads were generated on a NextSeq 500. TCRdb ran its own pipeline on the public reads, namely fastp trimming at Q25 and MiXCR clone calling, and kept in-frame beta chains. One record per CDR3 amino acid sequence lists the most common genes and DNA. The sample table lists 57,000 or so distinct CDR3 sequences, roughly 12% of them with a count of one. Of the sample, 4.8% falls within the top ten clones. The sequenced sample consisted of whole blood. Every receptor here comes from an adult who was a healthcare worker with PCR-confirmed SARS-CoV-2 infection or an uninfected control (not recorded which).

V gene TRBV6-2 or TRBV6-3 combines with J gene TRBJ2-5, with 12 bases aligning to TRBD1. The CDR3 runs to 15 residues. Trimming removed 6 bases from V and 4 bases from J; junction bases left unmatched: 6. The germline V gene has CDR1 MNHEY and CDR2 SVGEGT. CDR3 DNA: TGTGCCAGCAGGGACGGGACAGGGGGCGCAGAGACCCAGTACTTC. As protein: CASRDGTGGAETQYF.

The chain employs TRBV30 and TRBJ2-7, with 7 nucleotides matching TRBD2. V lost 7 bases and J lost 5; bases outside the gene matches: 8. Germline CDR1 reads GTSNPN; CDR2 reads SVGIG (reference sequence). This CDR3 spans 12 amino acids. CDR3 sequence: CASTNGRNEQYF. Here the CDR3 DNA reads TGTGCCTCCACTAACGGGAGGAACGAGCAGTACTTC. The variable domain in full, with the rest retrieved from reference TRBV30 and TRBJ2-7, is SQTIHQWPATLVQPVGSPLSLECTVEGTSNPNLYWYRQAAGRGLQLLFYSVGIGQISSEVPQNLSASRPQDRQFILSSKKLLLSDSGFYLCASTNGRNEQYFGPGTRLTVT.

The sample holds many counts of this clonotype. The chain combines TRBV20-1 with TRBJ1-6, with 7 bases lining up with TRBD1. The V gene end was trimmed by 5 bases and the J gene end by 7 bases; junction bases not matched to a gene: 8. From germline, CDR1 is DFQATT and CDR2 SNEGSKA (reference sequence). The CDR3 is 14 amino acids. The CDR3 coding sequence is TGCAGTGCTTCTGGGGGACAGTCCAATTCACCCCTCCACTTT. The encoded protein is CSASGGQSNSPLHF.

This clonotype was found a few times. This chain uses TRBV5-1 with TRBJ2-7, with 9 positions matching TRBD2. V trimming: 4 bases; J trimming: 2 bases; junction bases outside the gene matches: 4. CDR1 is SGHRS, CDR2 YFSETQ, per germline. The CDR3 is 14 amino acids. The CDR3 reads CASSPSGNTYEQYF. The CDR3 DNA reads TGCGCCAGCAGCCCTAGCGGGAACACCTACGAGCAGTACTTC.

In its sample, this clonotype was seen a few times. The genes are TRBV20-1 and TRBJ2-3; TRBD2 agrees at 9 bases. Germline V gives CDR1 DFQATT, CDR2 SNEGSKA (reference sequence). V shed 0 bases and J 7 bases; nucleotides not matched to a gene: 14. The CDR3 spans 17 residues. The CDR3 DNA reads as TGCAGTGCTAGAGATCTGTGGGAAGCGGGGGGCGTTTATACGCAGTATTTT. As protein: CSARDLWEAGGVYTQYF.

This CDR3 is CASSRLAGLGEQYF. The CDR3, as DNA: TGTGCCAGCAGTCGCCTAGCGGGACTGGGGGAGCAGTACTTC. The chain has TRBV28 and TRBJ2-7, with 9 bases fitting TRBD2. After removal of 5 bases from V and 7 bases from J, the junction contained 9 bases not matched to a gene. The CDR3 is 14 amino acids. Per germline, CDR1 MDHEN and CDR2 SYDVKM.

This chain uses TRBV7-9 with TRBJ1-6; unclear D gene. Germline CDR1 and CDR2: SEHNR and FQNEAQ (reference sequence). V was cut by 5 bases and J by 8 bases, with 13 bases left in between. CDR3 size: 14 residues. The CDR3 loop is CASSNIRPDSPLHF. DNA for the CDR3: TGTGCCAGCAGCAACATACGGCCCGATTCACCCCTCCACTTT.

This clonotype came up many times. The chain employs TRBV14 and TRBJ2-2; the match to TRBD2 covers 13 bases. The CDR3 runs to 17 residues. Trimming took 5 bases from V and 5 from J; bases not matched to a gene: 8. The V gene's germline CDR1 is SGHDN and CDR2 FVKESK. The CDR3: CASSSGLAGVRTGELFF. The CDR3 region has the DNA TGTGCCAGCAGCTCCGGACTAGCGGGAGTACGAACCGGGGAGCTGTTTTTT.